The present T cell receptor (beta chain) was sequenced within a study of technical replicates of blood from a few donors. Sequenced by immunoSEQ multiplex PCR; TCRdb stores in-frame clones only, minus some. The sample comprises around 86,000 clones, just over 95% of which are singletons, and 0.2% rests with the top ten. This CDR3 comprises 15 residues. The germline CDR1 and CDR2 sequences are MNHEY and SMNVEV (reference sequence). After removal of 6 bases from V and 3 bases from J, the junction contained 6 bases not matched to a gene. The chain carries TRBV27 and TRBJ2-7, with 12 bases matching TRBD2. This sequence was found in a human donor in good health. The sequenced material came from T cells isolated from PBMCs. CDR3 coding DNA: TGTGCCAGCAGCTTTGGACTAGCGGGACTCTACGAGCAGTACTTC. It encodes CASSFGLAGLYEQYF.